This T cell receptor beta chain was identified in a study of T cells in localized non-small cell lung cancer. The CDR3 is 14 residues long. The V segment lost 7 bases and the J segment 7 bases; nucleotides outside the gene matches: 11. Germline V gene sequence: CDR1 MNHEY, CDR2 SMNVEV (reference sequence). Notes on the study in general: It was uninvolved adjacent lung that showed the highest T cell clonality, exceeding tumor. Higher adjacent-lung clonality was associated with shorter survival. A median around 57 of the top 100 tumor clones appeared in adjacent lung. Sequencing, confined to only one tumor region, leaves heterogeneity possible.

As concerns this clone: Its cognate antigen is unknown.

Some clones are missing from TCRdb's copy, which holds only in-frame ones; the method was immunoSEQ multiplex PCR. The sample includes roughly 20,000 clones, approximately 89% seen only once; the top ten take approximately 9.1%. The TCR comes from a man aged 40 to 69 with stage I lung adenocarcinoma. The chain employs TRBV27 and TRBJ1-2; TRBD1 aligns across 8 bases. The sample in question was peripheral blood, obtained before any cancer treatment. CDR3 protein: CASKSGQGEGGYTF. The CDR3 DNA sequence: TGTGCCAGCAAATCCGGACAGGGAGAGGGTGGCTACACCTTC.